This T cell receptor (beta chain) was obtained from a study of blood T cell repertoires in COVID-19. Overall study: The study drew acute and convalescent COVID-19 samples from the United States, Italy and Spain. In each case, the material was cDNA or gDNA derived from T cells, B-cell-depleted T cells, or PBMCs.

This CDR3 is 10 amino acids long. V lost 7 bases, J lost 9 bases, and 9 bases lay in between. Looked up from germline, CDR1 is SGHRS and CDR2 is YFSETQ. How the authors handled the data: From reference gene primer amplification, estimates of nucleated cell counts were derived. Using immunoSEQ multiplex PCR, the repertoire was profiled, and TCRdb retains in-frame clones only, with some absent. V, J and clone size were drawn from that table, and D and trimming were deduced from the DNA. The sample shows approximately 260,000 clones, more than 85% of them seen only once. The source is a man younger than 35 with active or convalescent COVID-19. The sequencing input was peripheral blood. This chain joins TRBV5-1 and TRBJ2-3; D might be TRBD2 (5 bases). In DNA form, the CDR3 reads TGCGCCAGCGGCCCGGGGACGCAGTATTTT. This codes for CASGPGTQYF.